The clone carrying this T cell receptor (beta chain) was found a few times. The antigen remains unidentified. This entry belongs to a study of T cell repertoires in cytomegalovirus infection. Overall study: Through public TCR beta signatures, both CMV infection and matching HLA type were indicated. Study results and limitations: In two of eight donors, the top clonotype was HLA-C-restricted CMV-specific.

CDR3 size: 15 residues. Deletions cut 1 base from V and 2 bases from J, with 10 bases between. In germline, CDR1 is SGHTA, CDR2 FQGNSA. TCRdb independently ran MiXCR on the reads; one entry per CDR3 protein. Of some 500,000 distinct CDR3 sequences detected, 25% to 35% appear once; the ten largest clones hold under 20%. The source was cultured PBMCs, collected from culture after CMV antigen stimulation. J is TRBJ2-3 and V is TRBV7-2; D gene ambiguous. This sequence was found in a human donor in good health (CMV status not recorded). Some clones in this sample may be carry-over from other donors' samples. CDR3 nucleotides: TGTGCCAGCAGCTTAGGGCACAGCCCCACAGATACGCAGTATTTT. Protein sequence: CASSLGHSPTDTQYF.